Each of the 8 T cell receptor beta chains below was sequenced from the same sample in a study of cytomegalovirus exposure and HLA in healthy donors. Vbeta (60) and Jbeta (13) primers were used in the PCR. Clones were sequenced by immunoSEQ multiplex PCR, and TCRdb holds only the in-frame ones, with some missing. The sample lists a few hundred thousand clones, about nine tenths occurring once. Sample: PBMCs. Receptor source: a girl aged 2-10 years in good health and CMV-seronegative.

The rearrangement links TRBV13 to TRBJ1-1, with a tentative D call TRBD1 (5 bases). V lost 0 bases and J lost 0, with 8 bases in between. CDR3 length: 15 residues. Germline assignment: CDR1 PRHDT and CDR2 FYEKMQ (reference sequence). The CDR3 is CASSLGQVLNTEAFF. CDR3 bases: TGTGCCAGCAGCTTAGGACAGGTCCTGAACACTGAAGCTTTCTTT.

The gene calls are TRBV6-6 and TRBJ1-1; no definite D call. V was clipped by 7 bases and J by 0 bases, with 6 bases between them. Germline CDR1 and CDR2: MNHNY and SVGAGI (reference sequence). The CDR3 length is 12 residues. The CDR3 sequence: CASTGLNTEAFF. Here the CDR3 DNA reads TGTGCCAGCACCGGGTTGAACACTGAAGCTTTCTTT.

This chain joins TRBV5-4 and TRBJ1-2, with 12 bases aligning to TRBD1. J was trimmed by 8 bases and V by 4 bases; bases with no gene match: 9. The CDR3 sequence is 15 residues long. Germline loops: CDR1 SGHNT, CDR2 YYREEE (reference sequence). The CDR3 protein is CASSPPGQGARGYTF. CDR3 nucleotides: TGTGCCAGCAGCCCTCCGGGACAGGGGGCACGAGGCTACACCTTC.

The rearrangement uses TRBV29-1 and TRBJ2-7, with D maybe TRBD2 (6 bases). Germline values: CDR1 SQVTM, CDR2 ANQGSEA. Deletions cut 7 bases from V and 2 bases from J, with 9 bases between. The CDR3 is made up of 11 amino acids. As DNA, the CDR3 is TGCAGCGAGACTAGGACCTACGAGCAGTACTTC. Translating it yields CSETRTYEQYF.

V usage is TRBV7-9 and J usage is TRBJ1-6; D uncertain. Trimming removed 5 bases from V and 0 bases from J, with 11 bases in between. Germline lookup yields CDR1 SEHNR and CDR2 FQNEAQ (reference sequence). This CDR3 has 16 amino acids. The CDR3 is CASSPAGSSYNSPLHF. CDR3 DNA: TGTGCCAGCAGCCCTGCGGGCAGCTCCTATAATTCACCCCTCCACTTT.

There are a few counts of this clone. The chain links TRBV2 to TRBJ1-4; D might be TRBD1 (5 bases). The germline gives CDR1 SNHLY, CDR2 FYNNEI. Trimming cost V 5 bases and J 4 bases, with 23 bases left between them. This CDR3 contains 18 residues. The CDR3 region is CASSTPPGEPVVNEKLFF. The CDR3 DNA follows: TGTGCCAGCAGTACCCCCCCGGGGGAGCCCGTCGTTAATGAAAAACTGTTTTTT.

The chain carries TRBV6-5 and TRBJ1-2; TRBD1 matches at 7 bases. The CDR3 has 14 residues. Germline V gene lookup returns CDR1 MNHEY and CDR2 SVGAGI. Trimming removed 5 bases from V and 4 bases from J; junction bases left unmatched: 7. The CDR3: CASSKLRGVYGYTF. Here the CDR3 DNA reads TGTGCCAGCAGTAAGCTCAGGGGGGTCTATGGCTACACCTTC.

The chain couples TRBV6-5 to TRBJ2-3; 9 bases agree with TRBD1. V lost 5 bases to trimming and J lost 6 bases; unmatched junction nucleotides: 9. Germline lookup yields CDR1 MNHEY and CDR2 SVGAGI. The CDR3 totals 15 residues. The CDR3 DNA reads as TGTGCCAGCAGTCGCGGACAGGGGTACGAGGATACGCAGTATTTT. Its protein product is CASSRGQGYEDTQYF.